The source of this TCR beta chain is a study of T cell changes during pregnancy in multiple sclerosis. Assay used: immunoSEQ multiplex PCR; TCRdb lists only in-frame clones, some missing. The sample has under 65,000 clones; 93% are singletons. The CDR3 totals 14 residues. With V trimmed by 11 bases and J by 8 bases, 12 bases remained unmatched. The V gene's germline CDR1 is LNHDA and CDR2 SQIVND (reference sequence). The sequenced sample was CD8+ T cells from peripheral blood mononuclear cells, obtained in the second trimester of pregnancy. The V gene is TRBV19, the J gene TRBJ2-1, with TRBD2 matching 10 bases. The clonotype originates from a female donor with multiple sclerosis, enrolled in a pregnancy study. CDR3: CAGPSGRALDEQFF. CDR3 nucleotide sequence: TGTGCCGGACCCAGCGGGAGGGCCTTGGATGAGCAGTTCTTC.